This T cell receptor beta chain was recorded in a study of T cell repertoires in ileal Crohn's disease. This clone was recorded only once. The V end was cut by 2 bases, the J end by 6 bases, with 5 bases between. Germline CDR1 is SGDLS and CDR2 is YYNGEE. CDR3 length equals 12 residues. TCRdb's table, derived via immunoSEQ multiplex PCR, lists solely in-frame clones and lacks some. The sample shows approximately 27,000 clones, around 80% of them seen only once. The origin of this receptor is an adult with Crohn's disease. The rearrangement joins TRBV9 to TRBJ2-2; D unclear. Specimen: ileal tissue. In nucleotides, the CDR3 is TGTGCCAGCAGCGTGGCGGCCGGGGAGCTGTTTTTT. Translating gives CASSVAAGELFF.